These 15 T cell receptor beta chains share one sample of origin, sequenced in a study of CD8 T cells in Susac syndrome. With random hexamers, about 0.45 to 1 ug RNA was reverse transcribed. From the immunoSEQ multiplex PCR reads, TCRdb called clonotypes with MiXCR, one entry per CDR3 protein. The sample has 120,000 to 150,000 distinct CDR3 sequences, around 94% seen once. Material for sequencing was CD8+ T cells from PBMCs. The receptors come from a human donor in good health.

This chain's CDR3 is CASSVVDRSYNEQFF. The CDR3 nucleotides read TGTGCCAGCAGCGTAGTCGATCGCTCCTACAATGAGCAGTTCTTC. The chain carries TRBV9 and TRBJ2-1; D not certain. Between the trimmed V and J ends, which lost 0 bases and 0 bases, there was a span of 7 bases. Germline V gene sequence: CDR1 SGDLS, CDR2 YYNGEE. The CDR3 covers 15 residues.

The genes are TRBV9 and TRBJ2-4; TRBD1 matches at 8 bases. This CDR3 region has 15 residues. Losses at the gene ends were 4 bases for V and 3 bases for J; bases not matched to a gene: 6. Looked up from germline, CDR1 is SGDLS and CDR2 is YYNGEE. CDR3: CASSPWGQDKNIQYF. The CDR3 coding sequence is TGTGCCAGCAGCCCATGGGGACAGGACAAAAACATTCAGTACTTC.

V is TRBV14 and J is TRBJ2-3; D uncertain. CDR1 and CDR2 (germline): SGHDN, FVKESK. Trimming removed 2 bases at V and 4 bases at J, with 7 bases between. CDR3 length equals 13 residues. The CDR3 is CASSQPDSDTQYF. Here the CDR3 DNA reads TGTGCCAGCAGCCAACCCGACTCAGATACGCAGTATTTT.

V and J are TRBV20-1 and TRBJ2-7; perhaps TRBD1 as D (5 bases). Looked up from germline, CDR1 is DFQATT and CDR2 is SNEGSKA (reference sequence). The CDR3 has 14 amino acids. The ends were cut back, 6 bases at V and 2 bases at J, with 17 bases in the middle. The CDR3 sequence is CSAIPDTFPYEQYF. The DNA of the CDR3 is TGCAGTGCCATTCCGGACACTTTTCCCTACGAGCAGTACTTC.

This chain joins TRBV2 and TRBJ2-7, with D perhaps being TRBD1 or TRBD2 (5 bases each). The length of the CDR3 is 12 residues. Trimming took off 2 bases at V and 6 bases at J, with 8 bases between the two ends. Germline V gene lookup returns CDR1 SNHLY and CDR2 FYNNEI. The CDR3 nucleotides read TGTGCCAGCAGTGAATTCGGGACCGAGCAGTACTTC. It specifies CASSEFGTEQYF. The full variable domain, in which reference TRBV2 and TRBJ2-7 provide the parts outside the CDR3, is EPEVTQTPSHQVTQMGQEVILRCVPISNHLYFYWYRQILGQKVEFLVSFYNNEISEKSEIFDDQFSVERPDGSNFTLKIRSTKLEDSAMYFCASSEFGTEQYFGPGTRLTVT.

The rearrangement joins TRBV23-1 to TRBJ2-1, with TRBD1 matching 7 bases. TRBV23-1 is identified as an open reading frame with a role that is uncertain. The CDR3 extends over 17 amino acids. Trimming at V came to 10 bases and at J to 1 base, leaving 16 bases not matched to a gene. CDR3: CATLQGPNFKSYNEQFF. The CDR3 nucleotides are TGCGCCACCTTACAGGGGCCGAACTTCAAGTCCTACAATGAGCAGTTCTTC.

The chain carries TRBV5-1 and TRBJ2-7; D not certain. Between the trimmed V and J ends, which lost 3 bases and 0 bases, there was a span of 16 bases. Germline V gene sequence: CDR1 SGHRS, CDR2 YFSETQ. The CDR3 spans 16 residues. CDR3 sequence: CASSYEENTGSYEQYF. In nucleotides, the CDR3 is TGCGCCAGCAGCTACGAAGAGAACACTGGCTCCTACGAGCAGTACTTC. The full variable domain, completed using reference TRBV5-1 and TRBJ2-7, is KAGVTQTPRYLIKTRGQQVTLSCSPISGHRSVSWYQQTPGQGLQFLFEYFSETQRNKGNFPGRFSGRQFSNSRSEMNVSTLELGDSALYLCASSYEENTGSYEQYFGPGTRLTVT.

The CDR3 loop is CASSLLTDSYEQYF. The CDR3 DNA reads TGTGCCAGCAGCCTTCTAACGGACTCCTACGAGCAGTACTTC. The chain uses TRBV11-2 and TRBJ2-7; no firm D call. The CDR3 length is 14 residues. CDR1 is SGHAT, CDR2 FQNNGV, per germline. Deletions cut 5 bases from V and 0 bases from J, with 11 bases between.

CDR3 DNA: TGTGCCAGCCGCCTTGGGGTGAACTATGGCTACACCTTC. It translates to CASRLGVNYGYTF. The rearrangement uses TRBV27 and TRBJ1-2; D gene unclear. The germline gives CDR1 MNHEY, CDR2 SMNVEV (reference sequence). V was clipped by 8 bases and J by 2 bases, with 12 bases between them. The length of the CDR3 is 13 residues.

The V call is TRBV3-1, the J call TRBJ2-1; 8 positions match TRBD2. Germline V gene data show CDR1 as LGHDT and CDR2 as YNNKEL (reference sequence). The CDR3 sequence is 16 residues long. V lost 7 bases to trimming and J lost 6 bases; unmatched junction nucleotides: 14. The CDR3: CASILSGREDINEQFF. The CDR3 DNA follows: TGTGCCAGCATCCTTTCGGGGCGGGAGGACATCAATGAGCAGTTCTTC.

J is TRBJ2-3 and V is TRBV28, with 11 bases that match TRBD2. The CDR3 sequence is 14 residues long. J lost 5 bases, V lost 10 bases, and 8 bases had no gene match. Germline assignment: CDR1 MDHEN and CDR2 SYDVKM. The CDR3 is CAIAGGPFQDTQYF. The DNA of the CDR3 is TGTGCCATAGCGGGAGGGCCGTTTCAAGATACGCAGTATTTT.

The V call is TRBV28, the J call TRBJ1-5; tentatively, D is TRBD1 (5 bases). The ends were cut back, 6 bases at V and 0 bases at J, with 12 bases in the middle. The CDR3 extends over 15 amino acids. Germline-derived CDR1 and CDR2 are MDHEN and SYDVKM. DNA of the CDR3: TGTGCCAGCAGCCCGGACACTCTTAGCAATCAGCCCCAGCATTTT. Amino acids: CASSPDTLSNQPQHF.

The V and J genes are TRBV20-1 and TRBJ2-3, with TRBD2 as a possible D gene (5 bases). The CDR3 extends over 15 amino acids. V lost 2 bases to trimming and J lost 6 bases, with 18 bases between them. Germline CDR1 is DFQATT and CDR2 is SNEGSKA (reference sequence). The CDR3 nucleotides read TGCAGTGCTAGAAAACCGACTATAGATTCGGATACGCAGTATTTT. It specifies CSARKPTIDSDTQYF.

This clonotype occurred a few times. The V and J genes are TRBV27 and TRBJ2-7, with 7 positions matching TRBD2. From germline, CDR1 is MNHEY and CDR2 SMNVEV (reference sequence). The V and J ends lost 4 bases and 2 bases, in that order; junction bases with no gene match: 2. The CDR3 consists of 13 residues. The CDR3 coding sequence is TGTGCCAGCAGTTCCGGGACTACCTACGAGCAGTACTTC. Its protein product is CASSSGTTYEQYF.

CDR3 in DNA: TGCAGCGTTTGGGACAAAACCTATGGCTACACCTTC. This codes for CSVWDKTYGYTF. V and J are TRBV29-1 and TRBJ1-2; weak D call: TRBD1 (6 bases). The CDR3 contains 12 residues. The V end was cut by 5 bases, the J end by 4 bases, with 11 bases between. Germline assignment: CDR1 SQVTM and CDR2 ANQGSEA. The whole variable domain, remainder taken from reference TRBV29-1 and TRBJ1-2, is SAVISQKPSRDICQRGTSLTIQCQVDSQVTMMFWYRQQPGQSLTLIATANQGSEATYESGFVIDKFPISRPNLTFSTLTVSNMSPEDSSIYLCSVWDKTYGYTFGSGTRLTVV.